The 21 T cell receptor beta chains below all came from one sample that was sequenced in a study of T cell repertoires in cytomegalovirus infection (dated by TCRdb to the late 2010s). This sample's treatment or condition label indicates: in vitro stimulation with specific CMV peptide epitopes to enrich CMV-specific T cells. Antigen specificity for these receptors is unknown. Sequencing was carried out with an Illumina HiSeq 1500. TCRdb reworked the public reads: Q25 trimming with fastp, MiXCR clone assembly, productive beta chains retained. Each CDR3 protein gets just one entry, which takes the most common genes and DNA from the rows behind it. The sample table shows around 120,000 distinct CDR3 sequences, and around 45% are seen once. About two thirds of the sample lies in the top ten. The sequencing here drew on CD8+ T cells from cultured PBMCs, taken from culture after CMV antigen stimulation. These receptors all come from a human donor in good health (CMV status not recorded). Some clones in this sample may be carry-over from other donors' samples.

Concerning this clonotype itself: This may be a read error: a much more frequent sequence differs by one nucleotide. The V call is TRBV7-9, the J call TRBJ2-3; 9 nucleotides line up with TRBD1. The germline CDR1 and CDR2 sequences are SEHNR and FQNEAQ (reference sequence). After removal of 3 bases from V and 5 bases from J, the junction contained 6 bases not matched to a gene. The CDR3 extends over 15 amino acids. CDR3 DNA sequence: TGTGCCAGCAGCTTTCTACAGGGGGCGGAAGATACGCAGTATTTT. As protein: CASSFLQGAEDTQYF.

This clonotype was observed a few times. The chain recombines TRBV7-3 with TRBJ1-2; 8 positions match TRBD1. This CDR3 region has 18 residues. The germline V gene encodes CDR1 SGHTA and CDR2 FQGTGA. V lost 2 bases, J lost 4 bases, and 15 bases stayed unmatched. CDR3 coding DNA: TGTGCCAGCAGCTTACGACCCCACCGCTCGACAGGGGTCTATGGCTACACCTTC. As protein: CASSLRPHRSTGVYGYTF.

The V gene is TRBV20-1, the J gene TRBJ2-5; 8 bases agree with TRBD1. The CDR3 contains 14 residues. Losses at the gene ends were 1 base for V and 4 bases for J; bases not matched to a gene: 5. Germline assignment: CDR1 DFQATT and CDR2 SNEGSKA (reference sequence). The CDR3 region is CSARGTGRRETQYF. In DNA, the CDR3 is TGCAGTGCTAGAGGGACAGGGAGGAGAGAGACCCAGTACTTC.

The V and J genes are TRBV9 and TRBJ2-7; TRBD1 or TRBD2 may be the D gene (6 bases each). CDR3 length equals 15 residues. Trimming removed 0 bases from V and 6 bases from J, with 16 bases in between. Germline CDR1 reads SGDLS; CDR2 reads YYNGEE. The CDR3 sequence: CASSVGGGPRGEQYF. The CDR3 DNA follows: TGTGCCAGCAGCGTAGGTGGGGGGCCCCGAGGCGAGCAGTACTTC.

The gene calls are TRBV7-8 and TRBJ2-1; 8 bases are shared with TRBD2. The CDR3 contains 15 residues. Germline-derived CDR1 and CDR2 are SGHVS and FQNEAQ. V was pared by 0 bases and J by 6 bases, with 4 bases of the junction left unmatched. DNA for the CDR3: TGTGCCAGCAGCTTAGCCGGGGGGGCGAGCAATGAGCAGTTCTTC. Amino acid sequence: CASSLAGGASNEQFF.

This sequence joins TRBV20-1 and TRBJ2-7, with 8 bases fitting TRBD1. In germline, CDR1 is DFQATT, CDR2 SNEGSKA (reference sequence). Losses at the gene ends were 2 bases for V and 6 bases for J; bases not matched to a gene: 6. The length of the CDR3 is 13 residues. This CDR3 reads CSARHWTGSEQYF. CDR3 sequence (DNA): TGCAGTGCTAGACATTGGACAGGGAGCGAGCAGTACTTC.

The CDR3 DNA reads as TGTGCCAGCAGCTTAGAGGCGGCTAGCGGGGATCCAGCCAAAAACATTCAGTACTTC. Protein sequence: CASSLEAASGDPAKNIQYF. This chain links TRBV11-2 with TRBJ2-4; 9 nucleotides agree with TRBD2. There are 19 residues in the CDR3. Germline CDR1 SGHAT, CDR2 FQNNGV. V shed 0 bases and J 0 bases; nucleotides not matched to a gene: 9.

The CDR3, as DNA: TGTGCCGTAGGGGCAGCCGCCCCTGAAGCTTTCTTT. Amino acid sequence: CAVGAAAPEAFF. V usage is TRBV7-6 and J usage is TRBJ1-1, with D tentatively TRBD1 (5 bases). Germline V gene lookup returns CDR1 SGHVS and CDR2 FNYEAQ. V dropped 11 bases and J dropped 6 bases, with 16 bases sitting between them. There are 12 residues in the CDR3.

The CDR3 sequence: CASSQDGSEAFF. DNA for the CDR3: TGTGCCAGCAGCCAGGACGGATCTGAAGCTTTCTTT. The chain combines TRBV7-9 with TRBJ1-1; D remains unclear. CDR1 and CDR2 from the germline V gene are SEHNR and FQNEAQ (reference sequence). Trimming shortened V by 5 bases and J by 6 bases, and 10 bases separated the two germline ends. The CDR3 covers 12 residues.

This chain connects TRBV5-6 to TRBJ1-1; D might be TRBD1 (5 bases). The CDR3 contains 15 residues. Trimming took 6 bases from V and 3 from J, leaving 18 bases between them. Germline CDR1 reads SGHDT; CDR2 reads YYEEEE. CDR3 sequence reads: CASITSWTTDTEAFF. In nucleotides, the CDR3 is TGTGCCAGCATTACCTCTTGGACAACAGACACTGAAGCTTTCTTT.

V gene TRBV12-3 or TRBV12-4 combines with J gene TRBJ2-3, with 9 positions matching TRBD1. The CDR3 spans 15 residues. The V segment lost 5 bases and the J segment 4 bases; nucleotides outside the gene matches: 7. CDR3 sequence reads: CASSPRDRDADTQYF. For the CDR3, the DNA is TGTGCCAGCAGTCCCCGGGACAGGGACGCAGATACGCAGTATTTT.

The chain employs TRBV29-1 and TRBJ1-1; a weak D match, TRBD1 (6 bases). V was cut by 6 bases and J by 3 bases, with 17 bases left in between. The germline gives CDR1 SQVTM, CDR2 ANQGSEA. The CDR3 consists of 14 residues. The CDR3 region is CSVAGVTLDTEAFF. The DNA for the CDR3 is TGCAGCGTCGCAGGGGTAACCTTGGACACTGAAGCTTTCTTT.

This clonotype was found a few times. The chain carries TRBV7-6 and TRBJ1-5, with D uncertain. The CDR3 is made up of 14 amino acids. V lost 5 bases and J 3 bases, leaving 11 bases between the germline ends. CDR1 SGHVS and CDR2 FNYEAQ come from the germline V gene. The CDR3 sequence is CASSPLDVNQPQHF. Written as DNA, the CDR3 is TGTGCCAGCAGCCCTCTGGATGTCAATCAGCCCCAGCATTTT.

CDR3 sequence (DNA): TGTGCCATCAGTGAGTCGGCGGGGGGCGGCGGCTACACCTTC. This sequence encodes CAISESAGGGGYTF. J is TRBJ1-2 and V is TRBV10-3; the D gene is possibly TRBD1 (6 bases). Trimming stripped 0 bases from V and 8 bases from J, with 13 bases between. CDR1 ENHRY and CDR2 SYGVKD come from the germline V gene. This CDR3 comprises 14 residues.

This clonotype was seen a few times. V is TRBV5-6 and J is TRBJ2-3; D is perhaps TRBD2 (6 bases). Germline CDR1 is SGHDT and CDR2 is YYEEEE. The CDR3 is 16 residues long. Trimming removed 4 bases from V and 3 bases from J, with 18 bases in between. For the CDR3, the DNA is TGTGCCAGCAGCCCCCCGGTGGCGGGGAGTACAGATACGCAGTATTTT. It yields the protein CASSPPVAGSTDTQYF. Using reference TRBV5-6 and TRBJ2-3 for the parts outside the CDR3, the full variable domain is DAGVTQSPTHLIKTRGQQVTLRCSPKSGHDTVSWYQQALGQGPQFIFQYYEEEERQRGNFPDRFSGHQFPNYSSELNVNALLLGDSALYLCASSPPVAGSTDTQYFGPGTRLTVL.

The rearrangement joins TRBV2 to TRBJ2-7, with D uncertain. There are 13 residues in the CDR3. Trimming took off 2 bases at V and 3 bases at J, with 8 bases between the two ends. CDR1 is SNHLY and CDR2 is FYNNEI in the germline V gene. DNA of the CDR3: TGTGCCAGCAGTGAACAGATGAACTACGAGCAGTACTTC. Translating it yields CASSEQMNYEQYF. Full variable domain (outside the CDR3, taken from reference TRBV2 and TRBJ2-7): EPEVTQTPSHQVTQMGQEVILRCVPISNHLYFYWYRQILGQKVEFLVSFYNNEISEKSEIFDDQFSVERPDGSNFTLKIRSTKLEDSAMYFCASSEQMNYEQYFGPGTRLTVT.

The chain recombines TRBV2 with TRBJ2-3, with a possible D match to TRBD2 (6 bases). The germline V and J ends were trimmed by 8 bases and 1 base, with 10 bases remaining between them. There are 13 residues in the CDR3. Germline CDR1 is SNHLY and CDR2 is FYNNEI. CDR3 sequence reads: CASVGGRTDTQYF. The CDR3 DNA follows: TGTGCCAGCGTCGGGGGACGCACAGATACGCAGTATTTT.

The chain employs TRBV7-6 and TRBJ2-7; either TRBD1 or TRBD2 may fit D (5 bases each). Trimming removed 1 base at V and 13 bases at J, with 17 bases between. CDR1 SGHVS and CDR2 FNYEAQ come from the germline V gene. The CDR3 has 13 amino acids. The CDR3 nucleotides are TGTGCCAGCAGCTTAGATGTCGGGACGGAGGACTACTTC. Amino acid sequence: CASSLDVGTEDYF.

This clonotype appeared a few times. This chain uses TRBV12-3 or TRBV12-4 with TRBJ1-2; TRBD1 might be the D (6 bases). The CDR3 extends over 16 amino acids. The germline V and J ends were trimmed by 2 bases and 1 base, with 14 bases remaining between them. CDR3 region: CASSLFPGQHNYGYTF. Here the CDR3 DNA reads TGTGCCAGCAGTTTATTCCCAGGACAGCATAACTATGGCTACACCTTC.

The CDR3 DNA sequence: TGTGCCAGCAGGAACACCAGCTCCTACAATGAGCAGTTCTTC. Translating it yields CASRNTSSYNEQFF. The chain links TRBV7-9 to TRBJ2-1; D gene uncertain. The CDR3 has 14 residues. Germline CDR1 SEHNR, CDR2 FQNEAQ (reference sequence). Trimming removed 6 bases from V and 0 bases from J, with 9 bases in between.

The chain is built from TRBV28 and TRBJ1-2, with 9 bases aligning to TRBD1. V lost 2 bases, J lost 0 bases, and 7 bases stayed unmatched. Germline V CDR1 and CDR2: MDHEN, SYDVKM. This CDR3 is 17 amino acids long. CDR3 sequence (DNA): TGTGCCAGCAGTTTACCGGGACAGGGCCCAGCTAACTATGGCTACACCTTC. Its translation: CASSLPGQGPANYGYTF.